This TCR beta chain was recovered during a study of OX40 agonist ivuxolimab in advanced cancers. Study in general: Patients received intravenous ivuxolimab every 2 weeks at 0.01 to 10 mg/kg.

Study-level findings and limits: Low normalized T-cell clonal expansion was additionally recorded for some nonresponders.

Prior autoimmune disease or systemic immunosuppression barred patients. The investigators sampled blood at baseline, at cycle 4 day 1, and at cycle 7 day 1. The V gene's germline CDR1 is SGHVS and CDR2 FQNEAQ. V shed 4 bases and J shed 2 bases, with 15 bases lying between them. CDR3 length: 15 residues. With respect to this clone: The antigen is unknown.

Clones were sequenced by immunoSEQ multiplex PCR, and TCRdb holds only the in-frame ones, with some missing. The data show 78,000 or so clones, around nine tenths seen once. The chain employs TRBV7-8 and TRBJ2-7, with TRBD2 as a possible D gene (6 bases). The sample here was CD4+ or CD8+ T cells sorted from blood, taken in a trial of the OX40 agonist ivuxolimab. The receptor was derived from an adult with an advanced solid tumor such as melanoma, head and neck, liver or kidney cancer. The CDR3 DNA reads as TGTGCCAGCAGCTCTACCGATGGAGGGACCTACGAGCAGTACTTC. Residues: CASSSTDGGTYEQYF.